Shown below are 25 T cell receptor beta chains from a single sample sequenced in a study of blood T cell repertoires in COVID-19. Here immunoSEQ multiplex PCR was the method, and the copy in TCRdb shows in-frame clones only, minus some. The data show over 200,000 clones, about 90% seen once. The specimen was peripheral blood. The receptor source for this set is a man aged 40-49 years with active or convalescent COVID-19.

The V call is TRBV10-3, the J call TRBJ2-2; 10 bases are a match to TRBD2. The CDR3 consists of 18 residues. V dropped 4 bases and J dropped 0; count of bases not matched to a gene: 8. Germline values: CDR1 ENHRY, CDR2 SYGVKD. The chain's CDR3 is CAISAASGRGANTGELFF. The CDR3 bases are TGTGCCATCAGTGCTGCTAGCGGGAGAGGAGCGAACACCGGGGAGCTGTTTTTT.

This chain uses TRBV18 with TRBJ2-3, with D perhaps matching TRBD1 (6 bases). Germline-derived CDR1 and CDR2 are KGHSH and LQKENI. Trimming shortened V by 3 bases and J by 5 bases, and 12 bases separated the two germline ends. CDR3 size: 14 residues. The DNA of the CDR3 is TGTGCCAGCTCACCCGGCAGGGGCAAAGATACGCAGTATTTT. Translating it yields CASSPGRGKDTQYF.

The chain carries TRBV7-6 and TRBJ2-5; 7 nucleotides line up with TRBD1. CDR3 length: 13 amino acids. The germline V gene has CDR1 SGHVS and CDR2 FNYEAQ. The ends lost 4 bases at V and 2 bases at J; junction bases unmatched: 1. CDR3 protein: CASSSGQQETQYF. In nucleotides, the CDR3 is TGTGCCAGCAGCTCGGGACAGCAAGAGACCCAGTACTTC.

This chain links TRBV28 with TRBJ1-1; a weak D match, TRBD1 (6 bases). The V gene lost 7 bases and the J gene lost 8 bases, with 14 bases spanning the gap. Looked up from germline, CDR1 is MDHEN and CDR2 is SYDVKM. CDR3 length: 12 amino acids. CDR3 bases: TGTGCCAGCACTGCGCCAACAGGGGAAGCTTTCTTT. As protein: CASTAPTGEAFF.

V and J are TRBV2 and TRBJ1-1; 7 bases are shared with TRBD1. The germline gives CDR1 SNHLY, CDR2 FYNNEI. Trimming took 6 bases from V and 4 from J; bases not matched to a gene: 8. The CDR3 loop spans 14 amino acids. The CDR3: CASSLFSGGTEAFF. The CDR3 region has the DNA TGTGCCAGCAGCCTTTTTTCAGGGGGCACTGAAGCTTTCTTT.

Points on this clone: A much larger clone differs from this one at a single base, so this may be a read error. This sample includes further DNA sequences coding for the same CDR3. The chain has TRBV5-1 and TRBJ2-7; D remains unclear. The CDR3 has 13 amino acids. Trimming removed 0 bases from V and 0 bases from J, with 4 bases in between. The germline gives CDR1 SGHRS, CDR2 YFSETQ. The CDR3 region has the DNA TGCGCCAGCAGCTTGGGGAGCTCCTACGAGCAGTACTTC. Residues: CASSLGSSYEQYF.

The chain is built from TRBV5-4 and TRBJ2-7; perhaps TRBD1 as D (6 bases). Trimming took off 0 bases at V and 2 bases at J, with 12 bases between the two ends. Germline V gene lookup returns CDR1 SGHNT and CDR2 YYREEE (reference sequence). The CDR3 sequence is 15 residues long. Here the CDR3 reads CASSLGVRGTYEQYF. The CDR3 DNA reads TGTGCCAGCAGCTTGGGGGTCAGGGGAACCTACGAGCAGTACTTC.

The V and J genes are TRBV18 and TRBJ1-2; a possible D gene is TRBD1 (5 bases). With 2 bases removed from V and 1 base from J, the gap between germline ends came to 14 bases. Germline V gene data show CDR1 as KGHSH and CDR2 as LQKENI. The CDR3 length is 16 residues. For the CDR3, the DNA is TGTGCCAGCTCACCAATTGGGGCAGGCATTAACTATGGCTACACCTTC. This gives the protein CASSPIGAGINYGYTF.

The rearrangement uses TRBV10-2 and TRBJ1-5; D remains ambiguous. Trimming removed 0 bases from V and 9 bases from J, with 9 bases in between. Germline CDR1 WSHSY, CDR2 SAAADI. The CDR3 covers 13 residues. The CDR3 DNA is TGCGCCAGCAGTGAGTCTACGGTTCGGCCCCAGCATTTT. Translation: CASSESTVRPQHF.

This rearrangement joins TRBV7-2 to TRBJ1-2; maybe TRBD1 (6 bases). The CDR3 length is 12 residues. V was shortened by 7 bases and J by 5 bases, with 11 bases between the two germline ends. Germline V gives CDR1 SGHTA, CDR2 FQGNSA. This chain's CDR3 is CASNRDRYGYTF. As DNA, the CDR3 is TGTGCCAGCAACAGGGACCGATATGGCTACACCTTC.

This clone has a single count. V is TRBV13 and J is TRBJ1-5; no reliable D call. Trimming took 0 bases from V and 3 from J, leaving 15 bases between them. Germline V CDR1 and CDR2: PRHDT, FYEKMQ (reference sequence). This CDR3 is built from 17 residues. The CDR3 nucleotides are TGTGCCAGCAGCTTAGGCCTAGGAGGGCCCCACAATCAGCCCCAGCATTTT. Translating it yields CASSLGLGGPHNQPQHF.

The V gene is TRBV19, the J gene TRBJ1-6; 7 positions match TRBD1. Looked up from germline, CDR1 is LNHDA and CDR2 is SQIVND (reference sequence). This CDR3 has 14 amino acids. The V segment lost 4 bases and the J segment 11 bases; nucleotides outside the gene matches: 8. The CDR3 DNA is TGTGCCAGTAGTACCGACAGGGTTCGGCCACCCCTCCACTTT. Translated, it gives CASSTDRVRPPLHF.

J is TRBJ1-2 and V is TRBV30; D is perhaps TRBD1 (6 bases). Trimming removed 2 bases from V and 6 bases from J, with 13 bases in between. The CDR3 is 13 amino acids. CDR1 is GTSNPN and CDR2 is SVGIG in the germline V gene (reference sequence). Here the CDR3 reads CAWSLGGSDGYTF. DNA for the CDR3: TGTGCCTGGAGTCTAGGGGGATCGGATGGCTACACCTTC.

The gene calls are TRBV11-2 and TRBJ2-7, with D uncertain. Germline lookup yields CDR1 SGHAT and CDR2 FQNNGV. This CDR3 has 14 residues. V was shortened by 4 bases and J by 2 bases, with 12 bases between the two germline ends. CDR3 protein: CASSSQSIAYEQYF. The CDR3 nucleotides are TGTGCCAGCAGCTCACAGTCGATCGCCTACGAGCAGTACTTC.

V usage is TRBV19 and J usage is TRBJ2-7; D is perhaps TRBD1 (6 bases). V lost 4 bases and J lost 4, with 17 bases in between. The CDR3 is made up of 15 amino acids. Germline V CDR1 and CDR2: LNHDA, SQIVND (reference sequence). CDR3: CASSRKPGHRYEQYF. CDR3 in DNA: TGTGCCAGTAGTAGAAAACCGGGACACCGATACGAGCAGTACTTC. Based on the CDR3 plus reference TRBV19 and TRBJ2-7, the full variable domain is DGGITQSPKYLFRKEGQNVTLSCEQNLNHDAMYWYRQDPGQGLRLIYYSQIVNDFQKGDIAEGYSVSREKKESFPLTVTSAQKNPTAFYLCASSRKPGHRYEQYFGPGTRLTVT.

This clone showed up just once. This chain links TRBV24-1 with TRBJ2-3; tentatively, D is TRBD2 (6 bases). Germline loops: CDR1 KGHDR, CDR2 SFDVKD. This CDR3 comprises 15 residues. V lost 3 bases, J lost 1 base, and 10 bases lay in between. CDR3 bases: TGTGCCACCAGTGATACCCAGCGGGGCACAGATACGCAGTATTTT. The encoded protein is CATSDTQRGTDTQYF.

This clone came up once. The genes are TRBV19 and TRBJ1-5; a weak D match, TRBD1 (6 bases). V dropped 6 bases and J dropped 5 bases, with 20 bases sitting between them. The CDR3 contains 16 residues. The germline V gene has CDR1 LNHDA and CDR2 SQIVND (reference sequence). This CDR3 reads CASRNPGTPRHQPQHF. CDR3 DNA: TGTGCCAGTAGGAACCCCGGGACACCGAGACATCAGCCCCAGCATTTT.

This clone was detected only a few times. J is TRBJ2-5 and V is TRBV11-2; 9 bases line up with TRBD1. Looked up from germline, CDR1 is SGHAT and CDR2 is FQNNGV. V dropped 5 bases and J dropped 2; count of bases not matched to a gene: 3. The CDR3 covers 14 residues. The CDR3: CASSPGTGQETQYF. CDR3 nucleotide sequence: TGTGCCAGCAGCCCCGGGACAGGGCAAGAGACCCAGTACTTC.

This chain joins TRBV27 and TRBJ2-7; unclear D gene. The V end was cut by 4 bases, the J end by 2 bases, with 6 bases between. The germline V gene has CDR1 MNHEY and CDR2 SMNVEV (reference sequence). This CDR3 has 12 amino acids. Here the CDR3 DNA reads TGTGCCAGCAGTTCCTCTCCCTACGAGCAGTACTTC. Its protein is CASSSSPYEQYF.

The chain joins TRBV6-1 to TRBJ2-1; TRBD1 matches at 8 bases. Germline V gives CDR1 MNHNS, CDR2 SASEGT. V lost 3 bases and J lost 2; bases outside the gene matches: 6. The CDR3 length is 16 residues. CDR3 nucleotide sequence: TGTGCCAGCAGTGATCTTGACAGGGGAACCTACAATGAGCAGTTCTTC. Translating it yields CASSDLDRGTYNEQFF.

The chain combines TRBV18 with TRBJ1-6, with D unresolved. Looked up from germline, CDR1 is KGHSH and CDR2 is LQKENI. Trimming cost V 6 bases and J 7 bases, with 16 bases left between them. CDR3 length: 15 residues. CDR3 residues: CASSFGLGINSPLHF. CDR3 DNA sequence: TGTGCCAGCTCCTTCGGACTGGGGATCAATTCACCCCTCCACTTT. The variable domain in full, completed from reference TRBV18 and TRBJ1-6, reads NAGVMQNPRHLVRRRGQEARLRCSPMKGHSHVYWYRQLPEEGLKFMVYLQKENIIDESGMPKERFSAEFPKEGPSILRIQQVVRGDSAAYFCASSFGLGINSPLHFGNGTRLTVT.

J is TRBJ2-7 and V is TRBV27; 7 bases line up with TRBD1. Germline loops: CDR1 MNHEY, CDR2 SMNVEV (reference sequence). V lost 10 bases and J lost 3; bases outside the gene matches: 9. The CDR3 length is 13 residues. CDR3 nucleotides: TGTGCCACCAGCCGGACAGGCGGCTACGAGCAGTACTTC. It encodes CATSRTGGYEQYF.

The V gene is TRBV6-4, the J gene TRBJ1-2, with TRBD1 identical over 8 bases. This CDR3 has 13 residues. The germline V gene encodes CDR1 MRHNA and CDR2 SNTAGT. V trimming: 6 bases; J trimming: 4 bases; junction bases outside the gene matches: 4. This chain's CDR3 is CASSRTGGYGYTF. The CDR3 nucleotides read TGTGCCAGCAGCCGTACAGGGGGCTATGGCTACACCTTC.

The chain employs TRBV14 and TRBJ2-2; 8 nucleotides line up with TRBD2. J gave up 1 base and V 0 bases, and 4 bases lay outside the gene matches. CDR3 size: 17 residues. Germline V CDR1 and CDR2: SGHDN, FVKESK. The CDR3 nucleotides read TGTGCCAGCAGCCAAGATACCCTAGCGGGGAACACCGGGGAGCTGTTTTTT. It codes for CASSQDTLAGNTGELFF. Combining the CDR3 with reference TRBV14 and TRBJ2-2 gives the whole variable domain EAGVTQFPSHSVIEKGQTVTLRCDPISGHDNLYWYRRVMGKEIKFLLHFVKESKQDESGMPNNRFLAERTGGTYSTLKVQPAELEDSGVYFCASSQDTLAGNTGELFFGEGSRLTVL.

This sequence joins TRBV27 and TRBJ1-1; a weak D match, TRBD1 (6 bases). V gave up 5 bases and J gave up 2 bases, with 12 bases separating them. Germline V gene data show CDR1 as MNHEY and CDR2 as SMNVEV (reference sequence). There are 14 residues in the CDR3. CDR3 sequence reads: CASSPDSSNTEAFF. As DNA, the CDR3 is TGTGCCAGCAGTCCGGACAGTAGTAACACTGAAGCTTTCTTT.